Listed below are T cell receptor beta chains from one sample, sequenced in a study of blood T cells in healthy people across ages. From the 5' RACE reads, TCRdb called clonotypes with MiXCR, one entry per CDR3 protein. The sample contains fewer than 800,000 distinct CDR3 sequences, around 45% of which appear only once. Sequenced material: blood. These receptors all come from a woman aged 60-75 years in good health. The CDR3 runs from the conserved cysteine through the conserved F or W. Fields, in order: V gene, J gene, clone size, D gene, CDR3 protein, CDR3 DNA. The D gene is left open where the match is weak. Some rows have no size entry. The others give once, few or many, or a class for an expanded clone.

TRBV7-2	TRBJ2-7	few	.	CASSLATGTLLEQYF	TGTGCCAGCAGCTTAGCCACCGGGACACTCCTCGAGCAGTACTTC
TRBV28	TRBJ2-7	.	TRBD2	CASPPTSGRQYYEQYF	TGTGCCAGCCCCCCGACTAGCGGGAGGCAATACTACGAGCAGTACTTC
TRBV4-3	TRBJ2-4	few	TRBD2	CASSQDAGLAGGAKNIQYF	TGCGCCAGCAGCCAAGATGCGGGACTAGCGGGAGGGGCCAAAAACATTCAGTACTTC
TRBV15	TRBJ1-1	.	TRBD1	CATSREDRGDTEAFF	TGTGCCACCAGCAGAGAGGACAGGGGAGACACTGAAGCTTTCTTT
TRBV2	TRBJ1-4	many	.	CASSPDWASEKLFF	TGTGCCAGCAGCCCGGATTGGGCGAGTGAAAAACTGTTTTTT
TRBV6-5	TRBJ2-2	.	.	CASKSTNTGELFF	TGTGCCAGCAAAAGTACGAACACCGGGGAGCTGTTTTTT
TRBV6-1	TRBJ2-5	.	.	CASIWEARGVAYQETQYF	TGTGCCAGCATCTGGGAGGCCCGGGGAGTAGCCTACCAAGAGACCCAGTACTTC
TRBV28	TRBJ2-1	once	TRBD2	CASSSTSGRVSYNGQFF	TGTGCCAGCAGTTCTACTAGCGGGAGGGTCTCCTACAATGGGCAGTTCTTC
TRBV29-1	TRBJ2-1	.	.	CSVGFGFQETQFF	TGCAGCGTTGGGTTCGGGTTTCAAGAGACCCAGTTCTTC
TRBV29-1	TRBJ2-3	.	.	CSVEEGGTDTQYF	TGCAGCGTTGAGGAGGGGGGAACAGATACGCAGTATTTT
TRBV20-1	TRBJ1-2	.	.	CSARYGGKVGFGVYSYGYTF	TGCAGTGCTAGATACGGGGGGAAAGTTGGTTTCGGAGTCTATAGCTATGGCTACACCTTC
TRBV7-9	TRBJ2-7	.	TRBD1	CASRETGGGSYEQYF	TGTGCCAGCAGGGAGACAGGGGGCGGCTCCTACGAGCAGTACTTC
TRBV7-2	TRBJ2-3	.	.	CASSLFYTDTQYF	TGTGCCAGCAGCTTGTTCTACACAGATACGCAGTATTTT
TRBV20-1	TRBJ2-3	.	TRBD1	CGHGTDTDTQYF	TGCGGACACGGGACAGATACAGATACGCAGTATTTT
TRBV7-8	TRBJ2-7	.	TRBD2	CASWGAGGYEQYF	TGTGCCAGCTGGGGGGCGGGAGGCTACGAGCAGTACTTC
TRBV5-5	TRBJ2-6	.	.	CASSFVQPSGANVLTF	TGTGCCAGCAGCTTCGTACAACCCTCTGGGGCCAACGTCCTGACTTTC
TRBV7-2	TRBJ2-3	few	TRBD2	CASSLAGLAVSTDTQYF	TGTGCCAGCAGCTTAGCGGGACTAGCGGTTAGCACAGATACGCAGTATTTT
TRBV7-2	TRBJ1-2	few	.	CASRPLGDYGYTF	TGTGCCAGTAGACCTTTAGGGGACTATGGCTACACCTTC
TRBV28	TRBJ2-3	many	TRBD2	CASSSGLAGATDTQYF	TGTGCCAGCAGTTCGGGACTAGCGGGAGCCACAGATACGCAGTATTTT
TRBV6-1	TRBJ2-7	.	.	CASSVWDEQYF	TGTGCCAGCAGTGTCTGGGACGAGCAGTACTTC
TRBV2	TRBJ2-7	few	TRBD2	CASSSLAELYNEQYF	TGTGCCAGCAGTTCGCTAGCGGAACTCTACAATGAGCAGTACTTC
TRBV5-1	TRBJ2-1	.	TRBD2	CASSAQTSGRVNEQFF	TGCGCCAGCAGCGCCCAAACTAGCGGGAGAGTCAATGAGCAGTTCTTC
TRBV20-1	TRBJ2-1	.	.	CSAEFQVGYNEQFF	TGCAGTGCCGAGTTCCAGGTGGGGTACAATGAGCAGTTCTTC
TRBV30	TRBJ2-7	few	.	CAWRVSAVIYEQYF	TGTGCCTGGAGGGTTTCTGCGGTGATTTACGAGCAGTACTTC
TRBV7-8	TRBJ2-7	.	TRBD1	CASRFRGQGIAGEQYF	TGTGCCAGCAGGTTCCGCGGACAGGGTATAGCAGGCGAGCAGTACTTC
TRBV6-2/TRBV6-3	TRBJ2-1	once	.	CASSDPLRSSYNEQFF	TGTGCCAGCAGCGACCCCCTACGGAGCTCCTACAATGAGCAGTTCTTC
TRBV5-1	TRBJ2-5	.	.	CASSEPGQRELKNQETQYF	TGCGCCAGCAGCGAGCCGGGACAAAGGGAACTAAAAAACCAAGAGACCCAGTACTTC
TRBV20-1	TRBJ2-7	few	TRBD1	CSARGQSYEQYF	TGCAGTGCGAGGGGACAGTCCTACGAGCAGTACTTC
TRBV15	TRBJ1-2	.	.	CATSRDCQGSYGYTF	TGTGCCACCAGCAGAGATTGCCAGGGATCCTATGGCTACACCTTC
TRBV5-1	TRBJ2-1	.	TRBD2	CASRPTGTSGSNEQFF	TGCGCCAGCAGACCAACCGGGACTAGCGGGAGTAATGAGCAGTTCTTC
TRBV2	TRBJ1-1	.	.	CASSEYGSTEAFF	TGTGCCAGCAGTGAATATGGGAGCACTGAAGCTTTCTTT
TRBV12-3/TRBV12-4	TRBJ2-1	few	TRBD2	CASRAPGTSGSDEQFF	TGTGCCAGCAGAGCTCCCGGGACTAGCGGGAGTGATGAGCAGTTCTTC
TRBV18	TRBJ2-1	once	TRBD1	CASSPPGTGPPFGQFF	TGTGCCAGCTCACCTCCCGGGACAGGCCCTCCTTTTGGGCAGTTCTTC
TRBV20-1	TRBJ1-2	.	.	CSARDKGVRGYTF	TGCAGTGCTAGAGACAAAGGGGTCAGAGGCTACACCTTC
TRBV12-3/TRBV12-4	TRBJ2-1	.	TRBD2	CASTGGASYNEQFF	TGTGCCAGCACGGGGGGGGCCTCCTACAATGAGCAGTTCTTC
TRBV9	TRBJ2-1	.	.	CASSVGRGHNEQFF	TGTGCCAGCAGCGTAGGGCGGGGGCACAATGAGCAGTTCTTC
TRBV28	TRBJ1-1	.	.	CASSFDRLNTEAFF	TGTGCCAGCAGTTTTGACAGATTGAACACTGAAGCTTTCTTT
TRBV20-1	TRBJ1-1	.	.	CSAVRGLNTEAFF	TGCAGTGCCGTACGGGGCCTGAACACTGAAGCTTTCTTT
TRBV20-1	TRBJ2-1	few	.	CSARDSAGRGYNEQFF	TGCAGTGCTAGAGATTCGGCGGGAAGGGGGTACAATGAGCAGTTCTTC
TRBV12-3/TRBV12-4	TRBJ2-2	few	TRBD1	CASSLGDRVNTGELFF	TGTGCCAGCAGTTTAGGAGACAGGGTAAACACCGGGGAGCTGTTTTTT
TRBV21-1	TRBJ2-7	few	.	CASSKAGLAGHSYEQYF	TGTGCCAGCAGCAAAGCGGGACTAGCGGGTCACTCCTACGAGCAGTACTTC
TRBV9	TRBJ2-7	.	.	CASSVTVDSYEQYF	TGTGCCAGCAGCGTAACTGTCGATTCCTACGAGCAGTACTTC
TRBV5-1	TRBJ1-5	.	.	CASSLGPNSNQPQHF	TGCGCCAGCAGCTTAGGCCCTAATAGCAATCAGCCCCAGCATTTT
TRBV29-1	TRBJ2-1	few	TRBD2	CSVEGREGPYNEQFF	TGCAGCGTTGAAGGGCGGGAGGGCCCCTACAATGAGCAGTTCTTC
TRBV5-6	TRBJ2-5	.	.	CASSLGFQQYF	TGTGCCAGCAGCTTGGGTTTTCAGCAGTACTTC
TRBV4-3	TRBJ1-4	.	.	CASSQDAGWANEKLFF	TGCGCCAGCAGCCAAGATGCGGGGTGGGCTAATGAAAAACTGTTTTTT
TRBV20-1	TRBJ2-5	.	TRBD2	CSARMTSGSRGQETQYF	TGCAGTGCTAGAATGACTAGCGGGAGCAGGGGGCAAGAGACCCAGTACTTC
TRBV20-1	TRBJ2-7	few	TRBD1	CSGVTGFIPYEQYF	TGCAGTGGTGTGACAGGGTTTATTCCCTACGAGCAGTACTTC
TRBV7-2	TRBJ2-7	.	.	CASNPSGLRPEQYF	TGTGCCAGCAACCCCAGCGGGTTAAGGCCCGAGCAGTACTTC
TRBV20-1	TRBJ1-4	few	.	CSAEWSFNEKLFF	TGCAGTGCCGAGTGGAGTTTTAATGAAAAACTGTTTTTT
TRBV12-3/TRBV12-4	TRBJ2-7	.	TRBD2	CASRRSSGSYNEQYF	TGTGCCAGCAGGAGGAGTAGCGGGAGTTACAATGAGCAGTACTTC
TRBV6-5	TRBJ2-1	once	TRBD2	CASMGQRDYNEQFF	TGTGCCAGCATGGGGCAGCGGGATTACAATGAGCAGTTCTTC